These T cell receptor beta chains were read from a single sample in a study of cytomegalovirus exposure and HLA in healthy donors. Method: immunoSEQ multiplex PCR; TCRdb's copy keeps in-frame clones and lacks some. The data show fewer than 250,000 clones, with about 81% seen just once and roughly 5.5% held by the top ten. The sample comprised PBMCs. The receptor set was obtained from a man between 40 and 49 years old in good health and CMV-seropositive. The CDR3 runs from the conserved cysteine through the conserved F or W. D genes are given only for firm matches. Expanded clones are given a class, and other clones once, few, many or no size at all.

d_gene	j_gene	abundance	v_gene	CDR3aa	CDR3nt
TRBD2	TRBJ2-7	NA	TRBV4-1	CASSYPGTSGYEQYF	TGCGCCAGCAGCTACCCCGGGACTAGCGGCTACGAGCAGTACTTC
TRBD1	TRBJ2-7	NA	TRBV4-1	CASSHPGQGIYEQYF	TGCGCCAGCAGCCATCCGGGACAGGGAATCTACGAGCAGTACTTC
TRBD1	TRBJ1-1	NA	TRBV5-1	CASSLPSGTGSIAEAFF	TGCGCCAGCAGCTTGCCCTCCGGGACAGGGTCTATAGCTGAAGCTTTCTTT
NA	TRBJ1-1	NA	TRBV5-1	CASSSLQANTEAFF	TGCGCCAGCAGCTCCCTACAGGCGAACACTGAAGCTTTCTTT
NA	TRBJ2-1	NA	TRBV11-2	CASGSVRNYNEQFF	TGTGCCAGCGGATCGGTGCGGAATTACAATGAGCAGTTCTTC
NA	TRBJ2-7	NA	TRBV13	CASSKPGHQSEQYF	TGTGCCAGCAGCAAACCGGGACATCAATCCGAGCAGTACTTC
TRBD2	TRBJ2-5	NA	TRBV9	CASSVDSGIETQYF	TGTGCCAGCAGCGTAGATAGCGGGATAGAGACCCAGTACTTC
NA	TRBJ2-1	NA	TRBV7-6	CASSPHLGNNEQFF	TGTGCCAGCAGTCCTCACCTAGGAAACAATGAGCAGTTCTTC
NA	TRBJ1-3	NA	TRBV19	CASSIEGAPPSGNTIYF	TGTGCCAGTAGTATAGAGGGGGCACCCCCCTCTGGAAACACCATATATTTT
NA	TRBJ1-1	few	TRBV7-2	CASNLGGGEAFF	TGTGCCAGCAATTTAGGGGGGGGTGAAGCTTTCTTT
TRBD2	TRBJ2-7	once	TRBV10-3	CAIREGLGKNYEQYF	TGTGCCATCAGGGAGGGACTAGGAAAGAACTACGAGCAGTACTTC
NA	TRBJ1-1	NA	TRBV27	CATHGGLDTEAFF	TGTGCCACCCACGGGGGGCTCGACACTGAAGCTTTCTTT
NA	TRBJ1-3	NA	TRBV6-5	CASSHRDFGNTIYF	TGTGCCAGCAGCCACCGGGATTTCGGAAACACCATATATTTT
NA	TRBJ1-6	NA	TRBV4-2	CASSQVRGRDNSPLHF	TGTGCCAGCAGCCAAGTCCGAGGCAGGGATAATTCACCCCTCCACTTT